This T cell receptor beta chain was obtained from a study of T-cell reconstitution after alpha-beta-depleted transplantation in children. The sample holds a few counts of this clonotype. Germline CDR1 is SGHRS and CDR2 is YFSETQ. The CDR3 is made up of 15 amino acids. Trimming cost V 4 bases and J 5 bases; bases outside gene matches: 6. As it was prepared, the TCRbeta library received unique molecular identifiers. Via MiXCR, TCRdb re-called the PCR reads, giving one row per CDR3 protein. The sample records about 420,000 distinct CDR3 sequences, roughly 10% being singletons. This clonotype was sampled from a human donor who donated a stem cell graft to a child with acute myeloid leukemia. The V gene is TRBV5-1, the J gene TRBJ2-5; 12 positions agree with TRBD1. This specimen consisted of PBMCs from the stem cell graft donor, obtained from the stem cell graft. The CDR3 sequence is CASSLGQGATETQYF. In DNA form, the CDR3 reads TGCGCCAGCAGCCTGGGACAGGGGGCGACTGAGACCCAGTACTTC. Full variable domain (remainder filled in from reference TRBV5-1 and TRBJ2-5): KAGVTQTPRYLIKTRGQQVTLSCSPISGHRSVSWYQQTPGQGLQFLFEYFSETQRNKGNFPGRFSGRQFSNSRSEMNVSTLELGDSALYLCASSLGQGATETQYFGPGTRLLVL.